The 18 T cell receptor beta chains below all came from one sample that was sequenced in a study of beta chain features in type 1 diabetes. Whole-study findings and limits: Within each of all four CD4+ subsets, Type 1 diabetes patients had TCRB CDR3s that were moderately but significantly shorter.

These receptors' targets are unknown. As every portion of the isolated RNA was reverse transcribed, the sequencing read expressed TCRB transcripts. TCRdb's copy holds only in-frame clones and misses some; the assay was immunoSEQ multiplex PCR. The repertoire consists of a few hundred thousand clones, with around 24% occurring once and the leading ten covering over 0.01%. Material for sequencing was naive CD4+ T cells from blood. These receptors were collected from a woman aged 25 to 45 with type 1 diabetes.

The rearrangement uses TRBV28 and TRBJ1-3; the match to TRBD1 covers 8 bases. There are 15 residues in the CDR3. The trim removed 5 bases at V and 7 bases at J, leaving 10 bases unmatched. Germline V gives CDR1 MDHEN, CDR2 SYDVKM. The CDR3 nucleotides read TGTGCCAGCAGTCTTACGGGACAGGCTCTCAACACCATATATTTT. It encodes CASSLTGQALNTIYF.

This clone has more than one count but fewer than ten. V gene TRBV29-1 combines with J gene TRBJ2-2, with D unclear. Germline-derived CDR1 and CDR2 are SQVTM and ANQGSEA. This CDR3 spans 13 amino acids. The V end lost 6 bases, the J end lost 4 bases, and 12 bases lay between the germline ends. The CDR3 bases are TGCAGCGTCCGTCAGGTTCGCACCGGGGAGCTGTTTTTT. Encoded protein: CSVRQVRTGELFF.

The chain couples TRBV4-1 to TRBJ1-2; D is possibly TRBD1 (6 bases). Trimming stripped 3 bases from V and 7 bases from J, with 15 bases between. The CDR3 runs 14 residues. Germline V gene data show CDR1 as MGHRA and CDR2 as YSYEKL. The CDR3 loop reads CASSHPDSTGGYTF. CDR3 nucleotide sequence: TGCGCCAGCAGCCATCCGGACAGTACGGGTGGCTACACCTTC.

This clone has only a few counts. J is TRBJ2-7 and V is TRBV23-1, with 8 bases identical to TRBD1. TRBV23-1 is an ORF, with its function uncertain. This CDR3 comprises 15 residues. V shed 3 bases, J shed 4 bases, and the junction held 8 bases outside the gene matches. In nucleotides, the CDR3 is TGCGCCAGCAGTCATTTGGACAGGGCGTCATACGAGCAGTACTTC. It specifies CASSHLDRASYEQYF.

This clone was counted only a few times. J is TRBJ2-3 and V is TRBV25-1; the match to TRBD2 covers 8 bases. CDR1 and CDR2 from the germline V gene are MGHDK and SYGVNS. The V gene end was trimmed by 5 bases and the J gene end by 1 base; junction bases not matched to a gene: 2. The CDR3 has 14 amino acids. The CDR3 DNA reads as TGTGCCAGCAGTCCACTAGCGGGCACAGATACGCAGTATTTT. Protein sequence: CASSPLAGTDTQYF.

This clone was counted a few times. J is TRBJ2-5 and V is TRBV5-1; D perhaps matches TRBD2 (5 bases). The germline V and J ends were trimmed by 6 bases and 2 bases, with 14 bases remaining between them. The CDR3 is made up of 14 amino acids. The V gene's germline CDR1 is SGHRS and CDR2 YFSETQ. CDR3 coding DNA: TGCGCCAGCACCCCGGGCGGGTTTCAAGAGACCCAGTACTTC. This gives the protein CASTPGGFQETQYF.

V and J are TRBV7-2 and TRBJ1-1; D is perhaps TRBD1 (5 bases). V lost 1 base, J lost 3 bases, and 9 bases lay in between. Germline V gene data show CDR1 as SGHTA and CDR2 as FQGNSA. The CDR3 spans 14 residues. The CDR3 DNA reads TGTGCCAGCAGCTTAGTCCGGGGGTACACTGAAGCTTTCTTT. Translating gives CASSLVRGYTEAFF.

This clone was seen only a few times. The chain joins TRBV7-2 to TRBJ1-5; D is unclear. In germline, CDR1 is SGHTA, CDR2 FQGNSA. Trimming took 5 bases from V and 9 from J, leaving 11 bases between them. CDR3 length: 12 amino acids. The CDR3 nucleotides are TGTGCCAGCAGCCCGCATGGGAGGCCCCAGCATTTT. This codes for CASSPHGRPQHF.

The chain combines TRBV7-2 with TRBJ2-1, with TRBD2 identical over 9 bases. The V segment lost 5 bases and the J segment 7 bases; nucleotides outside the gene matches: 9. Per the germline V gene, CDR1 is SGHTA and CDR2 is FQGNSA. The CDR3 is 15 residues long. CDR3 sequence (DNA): TGTGCCAGCAGCCCCGCCCCGACTAGCGGTAATGAGCAGTTCTTC. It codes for CASSPAPTSGNEQFF.

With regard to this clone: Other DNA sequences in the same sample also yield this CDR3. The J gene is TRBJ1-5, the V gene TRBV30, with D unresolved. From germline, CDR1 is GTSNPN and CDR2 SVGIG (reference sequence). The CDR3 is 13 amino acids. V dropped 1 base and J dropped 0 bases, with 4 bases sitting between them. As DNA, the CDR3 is TGTGCCTGGAGTGCTCTTAGCAATCAGCCCCAGCATTTT. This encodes CAWSALSNQPQHF.

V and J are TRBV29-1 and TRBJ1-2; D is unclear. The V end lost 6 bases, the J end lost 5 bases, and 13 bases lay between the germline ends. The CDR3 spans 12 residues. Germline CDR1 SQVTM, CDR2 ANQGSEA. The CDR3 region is CSVVAQKYGYTF. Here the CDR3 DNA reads TGCAGCGTGGTTGCCCAGAAATATGGCTACACCTTC.

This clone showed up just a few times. CDR3 amino acids: CASSSRTGGGGYTF. The CDR3 DNA is TGCGCCAGCAGCTCACGGACAGGGGGCGGAGGCTACACCTTC. This sequence joins TRBV5-1 and TRBJ1-2, with TRBD1 matching 11 bases. V lost 3 bases and J lost 8; bases outside the gene matches: 6. The CDR3 runs 14 residues. CDR1 SGHRS and CDR2 YFSETQ come from the germline V gene.

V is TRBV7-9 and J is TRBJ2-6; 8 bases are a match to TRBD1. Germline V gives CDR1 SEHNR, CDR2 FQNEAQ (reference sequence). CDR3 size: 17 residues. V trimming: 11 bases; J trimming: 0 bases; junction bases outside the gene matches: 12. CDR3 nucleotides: TGTGCCGGGAACCGGGACAGGCATTCCTCTGGGGCCAACGTCCTGACTTTC. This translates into CAGNRDRHSSGANVLTF.

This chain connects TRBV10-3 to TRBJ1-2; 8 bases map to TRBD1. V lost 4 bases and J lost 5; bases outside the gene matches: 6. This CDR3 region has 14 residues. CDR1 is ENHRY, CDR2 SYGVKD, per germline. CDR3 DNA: TGTGCCATCAGTGGGGCGGGACAGGAGTATGGCTACACCTTC. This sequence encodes CAISGAGQEYGYTF.

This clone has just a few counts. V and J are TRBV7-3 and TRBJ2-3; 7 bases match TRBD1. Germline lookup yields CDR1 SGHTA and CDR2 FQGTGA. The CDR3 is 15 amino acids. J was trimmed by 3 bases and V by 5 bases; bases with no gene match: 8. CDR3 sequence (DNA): TGTGCCAGCAGCCAAGACAGGGTCCGGACAGATACGCAGTATTTT. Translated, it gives CASSQDRVRTDTQYF.

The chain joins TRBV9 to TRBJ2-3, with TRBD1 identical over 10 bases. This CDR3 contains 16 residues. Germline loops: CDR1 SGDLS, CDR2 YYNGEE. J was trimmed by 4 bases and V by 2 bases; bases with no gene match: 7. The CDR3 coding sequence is TGTGCCAGCAGCGTCGACAGGGGGCGATTTTCAGATACGCAGTATTTT. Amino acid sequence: CASSVDRGRFSDTQYF.

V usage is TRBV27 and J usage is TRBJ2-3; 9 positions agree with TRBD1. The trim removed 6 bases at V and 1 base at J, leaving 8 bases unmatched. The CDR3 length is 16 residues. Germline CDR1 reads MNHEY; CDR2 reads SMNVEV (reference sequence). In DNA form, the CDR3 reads TGTGCCAGCAGGCCCGGGACAGGGTTCGGCACAGATACGCAGTATTTT. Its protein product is CASRPGTGFGTDTQYF.

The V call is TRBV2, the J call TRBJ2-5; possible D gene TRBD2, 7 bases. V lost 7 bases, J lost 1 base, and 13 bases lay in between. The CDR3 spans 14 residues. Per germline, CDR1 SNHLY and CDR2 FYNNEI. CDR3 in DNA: TGTGCCAGCAAGGGAGGGGGAGGCCAAGAGACCCAGTACTTC. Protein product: CASKGGGGQETQYF.